This entry lists 5 T cell receptor beta chains sequenced from one sample in a study of OX40 agonist ivuxolimab in advanced cancers. Libraries were prepared by immunoSEQ multiplex PCR; TCRdb keeps only in-frame clonotypes and omits some of them. The data hold 65,000 to 100,000 clones, with around 85% observed a single time. The sequencing here drew on CD4+ or CD8+ T cells sorted from blood, taken in a trial of the OX40 agonist ivuxolimab. The receptor set was obtained from an adult with an advanced solid tumor such as melanoma, head and neck, liver or kidney cancer.

The V gene is TRBV6-5, the J gene TRBJ2-1; 11 bases fit TRBD1. J was trimmed by 6 bases and V by 8 bases; bases with no gene match: 6. Germline loops: CDR1 MNHEY, CDR2 SVGAGI. The CDR3 runs to 14 residues. The CDR3 here is CASGGTGGSNEQFF. CDR3 in DNA: TGTGCCAGCGGAGGGACAGGGGGATCCAATGAGCAGTTCTTC.

This clone was found a few times. This sequence joins TRBV28 and TRBJ2-2, with a possible D match to TRBD2 (5 bases). The CDR3 runs 16 residues. Germline V CDR1 and CDR2: MDHEN, SYDVKM. Trimming removed 6 bases from V and 1 base from J, with 15 bases in between. CDR3 in amino acids: CASRLSTGLNTGELFF. CDR3 coding DNA: TGTGCCAGCAGACTCTCGACCGGACTGAACACCGGGGAGCTGTTTTTT.

This clone was seen only a few times. The V and J genes are TRBV2 and TRBJ2-3; TRBD1 agrees at 7 bases. The CDR3 has 15 residues. The ends lost 2 bases at V and 2 bases at J; junction bases unmatched: 4. Per germline, CDR1 SNHLY and CDR2 FYNNEI. The CDR3 bases are TGTGCCAGCAGTGAACTCACAGGGGTCACAGATACGCAGTATTTT. This gives the protein CASSELTGVTDTQYF.

This clone was seen once. Here the CDR3 DNA reads TGTGCCAGCAGCTTCTCCGGCGGAGATACGCAGTATTTT. Translated, it gives CASSFSGGDTQYF. V gene TRBV11-2 combines with J gene TRBJ2-3; D not resolved. This CDR3 has 13 amino acids. Germline assignment: CDR1 SGHAT and CDR2 FQNNGV. V gave up 3 bases and J gave up 5 bases, with 9 bases separating them. The whole variable domain, remainder taken from reference TRBV11-2 and TRBJ2-3, is EAGVAQSPRYKIIEKRQSVAFWCNPISGHATLYWYQQILGQGPKLLIQFQNNGVVDDSQLPKDRFSAERLKGVDSTLKIQPAKLEDSAVYLCASSFSGGDTQYFGPGTRLTVL.

This chain uses TRBV18 with TRBJ1-1; D is unresolved. The CDR3 is 14 residues long. Trimming took off 3 bases at V and 1 base at J, with 9 bases between the two ends. The germline CDR1 and CDR2 sequences are KGHSH and LQKENI. CDR3 bases: TGTGCCAGCTCACCCACGCGGGGGAACACTGAAGCTTTCTTT. Translated: CASSPTRGNTEAFF.